The clone carrying this T cell receptor (beta chain) was recorded a few times. The target antigen is unknown. Molecular barcoding with unique molecular identifiers was used for the TCRbeta library. Via MiXCR, TCRdb re-called the PCR reads, giving one row per CDR3 protein. This sample has 780,000 or so distinct CDR3 sequences; about 16% occur once, and the top ten carry roughly 5%. This entry comes from a study of T-cell reconstitution after alpha-beta-depleted transplantation in children. Study results and limitations: There were some patients whose high TCRbeta diversity at day 60 came from surviving recipient T cells and thymic progenitors. Counts and diversity of T cells one year after transplant came mostly from newly produced T cells. Expanded clones from the graft, numbering several hundred, reportedly supplied alpha-beta T cells about two months after transplant.

The CDR3 has 15 amino acids. CDR1 SEHNR and CDR2 FQNEAQ come from the germline V gene (reference sequence). Trimming took off 3 bases at V and 1 base at J, with 12 bases between the two ends. This rearrangement joins TRBV7-9 to TRBJ1-1; D is unclear. This clonotype was obtained from a male patient younger than 18 who had a stem cell transplant for acute lymphoblastic leukemia, so the T cells may come from the graft donor. The sample here was PBMCs, mostly from graft donor cells, taken 360 days after TCRalphabeta/CD19-depleted stem cell transplant. The CDR3 sequence: CASSFHGYPNTEAFF. The CDR3 nucleotides read TGTGCCAGCAGCTTTCATGGTTATCCGAACACTGAAGCTTTCTTT.